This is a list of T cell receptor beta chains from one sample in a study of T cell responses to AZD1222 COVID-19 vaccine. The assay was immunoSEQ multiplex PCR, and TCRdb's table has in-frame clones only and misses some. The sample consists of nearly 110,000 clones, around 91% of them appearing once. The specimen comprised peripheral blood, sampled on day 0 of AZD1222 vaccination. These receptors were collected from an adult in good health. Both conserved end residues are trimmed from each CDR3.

CDR3: ASSFTSNTGELF
V: TRBV5-1
J: TRBJ2-2

CDR3: ASSQGWGFHT
V: TRBV25-1
J: TRBJ1-2

CDR3: ASSIGTTTFANTGELF
V: TRBV27
J: TRBJ2-2

CDR3: ASSRDRGNTEAF
V: TRBV5-1
J: TRBJ1-1

CDR3: ASSPGGGNQPQH
V: TRBV5-1
J: TRBJ1-5

CDR3: ASSRFKGRTDNEKLF
V: TRBV27
J: TRBJ1-4

CDR3: AISETGDRENPLH
V: TRBV10-3
J: TRBJ1-6

CDR3: ASRPQGFTYEQY
V: TRBV6-6
J: TRBJ2-7

CDR3: AIPTGTDLPNTGELF
V: TRBV10-3
J: TRBJ2-2

CDR3: AIRGQGVLGIEAF
V: TRBV10-3
J: TRBJ1-1

CDR3: ASSSERGGRVY
V: TRBV5-4
J: TRBJ2-3

CDR3: AWSVPGHIYGYT
V: TRBV30
J: TRBJ1-2

CDR3: ASSRREPPGNTIY
V: TRBV7-9
J: TRBJ1-3

CDR3: ASSLDPTGNTEAF
V: TRBV5-1
J: TRBJ1-1

CDR3: ASSRDNLNYGYT
V: TRBV5-6
J: TRBJ1-2

CDR3: ASTIGVGDTQY
V: TRBV6-5
J: TRBJ2-3

CDR3: ASSLDTASGNTIY
V: TRBV5-1
J: TRBJ1-3

CDR3: ASSPTPQNTEAF
V: TRBV7-9
J: TRBJ1-1

CDR3: ASSYRGRNTGELF
V: TRBV6-2/TRBV6-3
J: TRBJ2-2

CDR3: ASRDRVGTEAF
V: TRBV6-5
J: TRBJ1-1

CDR3: ATSSPRDAGLYNEQF
V: TRBV15
J: TRBJ2-1

CDR3: ASLLPGKNTEAF
V: TRBV11-3
J: TRBJ1-1

CDR3: ASSLVGGGGNSPLH
V: TRBV5-1
J: TRBJ1-6

CDR3: ASSSTGQGERNEQF
V: TRBV5-1
J: TRBJ2-1

CDR3: ASSRYGEDYEQY
V: TRBV3-1/TRBV3-2
J: TRBJ2-7

CDR3: ASSQDGLRNQPQH
V: TRBV4-3
J: TRBJ1-5

CDR3: ASSEVQGSIQY
V: TRBV3-1/TRBV3-2
J: TRBJ2-4

CDR3: ASTERRTYSYEQY
V: TRBV2
J: TRBJ2-7

CDR3: SVEVLNTEAF
V: TRBV29-1
J: TRBJ1-1

CDR3: ASSVFGGGRRNEQF
V: TRBV25-1
J: TRBJ2-1

CDR3: ASSVELPGANEQF
V: TRBV5-1
J: TRBJ2-1

CDR3: ATSSRDRGRMASDQPQH
V: TRBV15
J: TRBJ1-5

CDR3: ASTLSRDRVGTEAF
V: TRBV9
J: TRBJ1-1

CDR3: ASSQEGWGFVNTEAF
V: TRBV7-2
J: TRBJ1-1

CDR3: SVIARAGAFYEQY
V: TRBV29-1
J: TRBJ2-7

CDR3: ASSQARPLGGEYGYT
V: TRBV4-1
J: TRBJ1-2

CDR3: ASRVKDSPLH
V: TRBV10-2
J: TRBJ1-6

CDR3: ASSQRNRRLGYT
V: TRBV3-1/TRBV3-2
J: TRBJ1-2

CDR3: ASSQQGSGANVLT
V: TRBV4-1
J: TRBJ2-6

CDR3: ASSVGPSGGANEQF
V: TRBV9
J: TRBJ2-1

CDR3: ASSPGSGFGGYT
V: TRBV7-8
J: TRBJ1-2

CDR3: ASSHRGGRYEQY
V: TRBV6-2/TRBV6-3
J: TRBJ2-7

CDR3: ASIPRDRGYEQY
V: TRBV6-5
J: TRBJ2-7

CDR3: ASSLGFQGNEAF
V: TRBV27
J: TRBJ1-1

CDR3: ASSWARGTQPQH
V: TRBV7-2
J: TRBJ1-5

CDR3: ASSAGTGISEAF
V: TRBV19
J: TRBJ1-1

CDR3: ASSTWTSGGPRVQETQY
V: TRBV19
J: TRBJ2-5

CDR3: ASSEGVGQPQH
V: TRBV6-5
J: TRBJ1-5

CDR3: ASSRQSGLSTEAF
V: TRBV5-1
J: TRBJ1-1

CDR3: ASSNTRDSTSSYNSPLH
V: TRBV27
J: TRBJ1-6

CDR3: ASSPGPYEQY
V: TRBV18
J: TRBJ2-7

CDR3: ASSGDTTFQETQY
V: TRBV9
J: TRBJ2-5

CDR3: ASSPQAGNYGYT
V: TRBV7-2
J: TRBJ1-2

CDR3: ASSPPLGRNSPLH
V: TRBV6-2/TRBV6-3
J: TRBJ1-6

CDR3: ASSSSGGGPNEQF
V: TRBV6-2/TRBV6-3
J: TRBJ2-1

CDR3: SAQMGVITDTQY
V: TRBV29-1
J: TRBJ2-3

CDR3: ASSFNRQGYGYT
V: TRBV5-4
J: TRBJ1-2

CDR3: ASSESKRDMTGELF
V: TRBV5-1
J: TRBJ2-2

CDR3: AWRVGVGYT
V: TRBV30
J: TRBJ1-2

CDR3: ASSQRQGYDTEAF
V: TRBV14
J: TRBJ1-1